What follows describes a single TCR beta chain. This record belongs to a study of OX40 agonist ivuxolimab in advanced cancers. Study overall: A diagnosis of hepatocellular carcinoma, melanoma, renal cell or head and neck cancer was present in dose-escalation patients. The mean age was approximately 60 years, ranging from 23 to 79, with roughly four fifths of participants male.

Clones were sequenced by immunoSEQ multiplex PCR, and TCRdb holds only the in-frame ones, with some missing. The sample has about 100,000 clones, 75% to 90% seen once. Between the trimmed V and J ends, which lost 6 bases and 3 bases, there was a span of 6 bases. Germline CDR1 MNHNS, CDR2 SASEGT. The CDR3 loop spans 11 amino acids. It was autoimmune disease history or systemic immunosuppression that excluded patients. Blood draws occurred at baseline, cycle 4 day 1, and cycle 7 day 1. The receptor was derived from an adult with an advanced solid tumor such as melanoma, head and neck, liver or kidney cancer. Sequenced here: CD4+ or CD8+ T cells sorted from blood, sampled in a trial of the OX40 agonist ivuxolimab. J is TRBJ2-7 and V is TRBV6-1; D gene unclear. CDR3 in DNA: TGTGCCAGCAGCCCCTTCTACGAGCAGTACTTC. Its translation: CASSPFYEQYF.